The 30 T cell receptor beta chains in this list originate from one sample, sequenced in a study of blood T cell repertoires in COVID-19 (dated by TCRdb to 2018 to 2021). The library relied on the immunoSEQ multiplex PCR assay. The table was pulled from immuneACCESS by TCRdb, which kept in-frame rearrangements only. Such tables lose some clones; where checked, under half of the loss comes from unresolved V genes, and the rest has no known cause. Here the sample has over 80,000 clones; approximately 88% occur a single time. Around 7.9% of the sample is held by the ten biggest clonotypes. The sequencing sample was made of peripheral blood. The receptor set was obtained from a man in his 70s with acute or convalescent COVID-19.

In DNA, the CDR3 is TGTGCCAGCAGTTTCGGTGGCGGACTTACCTACGAGCAGTACTTC. Its protein product is CASSFGGGLTYEQYF. The V call is TRBV6-5, the J call TRBJ2-7; D may be TRBD2 (5 bases). In germline, CDR1 is MNHEY, CDR2 SVGAGI. This CDR3 has 15 amino acids. V lost 4 bases to trimming and J lost 2 bases, with 15 bases between them.

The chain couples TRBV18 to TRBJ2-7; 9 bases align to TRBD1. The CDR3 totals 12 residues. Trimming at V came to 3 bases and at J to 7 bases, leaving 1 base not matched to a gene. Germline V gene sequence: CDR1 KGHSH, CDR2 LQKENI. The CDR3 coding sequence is TGTGCCAGCTCACCCGGGACAGGGGAGCAGTACTTC. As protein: CASSPGTGEQYF.

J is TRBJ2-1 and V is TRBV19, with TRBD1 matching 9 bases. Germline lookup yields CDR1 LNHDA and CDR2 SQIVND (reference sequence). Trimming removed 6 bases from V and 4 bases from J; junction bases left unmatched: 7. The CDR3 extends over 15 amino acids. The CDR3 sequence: CASRTTGGSYNEQFF. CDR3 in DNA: TGTGCCAGTAGGACCACAGGGGGCTCGTACAATGAGCAGTTCTTC.

CDR3 region: CASSPTAGTSVGEQFF. CDR3 nucleotide sequence: TGTGCCAGCAGCCCAACCGCCGGGACTAGCGTGGGTGAGCAGTTCTTC. The V call is TRBV11-2, the J call TRBJ2-1, with TRBD2 matching over 10 bases. V shed 5 bases, J shed 9 bases, and the junction held 13 bases outside the gene matches. This CDR3 is 16 amino acids long. Germline loops: CDR1 SGHAT, CDR2 FQNNGV.

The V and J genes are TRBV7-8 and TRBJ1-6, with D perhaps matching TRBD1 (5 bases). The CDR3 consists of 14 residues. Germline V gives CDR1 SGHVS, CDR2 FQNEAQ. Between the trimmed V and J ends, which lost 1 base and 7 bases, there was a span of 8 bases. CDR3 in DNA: TGTGCCAGCAGCTTAGAGGGGTCCAATTCACCCCTCCACTTT. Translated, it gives CASSLEGSNSPLHF.

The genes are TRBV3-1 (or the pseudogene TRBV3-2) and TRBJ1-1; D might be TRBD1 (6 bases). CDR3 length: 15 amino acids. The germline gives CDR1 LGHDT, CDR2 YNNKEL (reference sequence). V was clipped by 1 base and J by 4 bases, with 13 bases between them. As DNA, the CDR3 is TGTGCCAGCAGCCAAGTTCAGACAGGCGGCACTGAAGCTTTCTTT. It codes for CASSQVQTGGTEAFF.

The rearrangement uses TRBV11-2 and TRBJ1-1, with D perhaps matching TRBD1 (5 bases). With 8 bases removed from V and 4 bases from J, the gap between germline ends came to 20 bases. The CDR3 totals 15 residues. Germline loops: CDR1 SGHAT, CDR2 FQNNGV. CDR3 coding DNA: TGTGCCAGCCGCCTATGGGGCCGGTCGGGCACTGAAGCTTTCTTT. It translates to CASRLWGRSGTEAFF.

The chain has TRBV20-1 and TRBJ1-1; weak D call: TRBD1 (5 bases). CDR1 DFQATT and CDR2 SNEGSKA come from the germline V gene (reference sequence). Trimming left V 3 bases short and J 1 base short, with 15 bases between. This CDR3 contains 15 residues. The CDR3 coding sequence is TGCAGTGCTAGTTCCGCGGGGCCCTCGAACACTGAAGCTTTCTTT. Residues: CSASSAGPSNTEAFF.

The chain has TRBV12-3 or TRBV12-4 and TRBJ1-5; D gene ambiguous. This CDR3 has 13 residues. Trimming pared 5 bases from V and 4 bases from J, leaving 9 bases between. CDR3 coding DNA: TGTGCCAGCAGTCTCACAGATAATCAGCCCCAGCATTTT. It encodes CASSLTDNQPQHF.

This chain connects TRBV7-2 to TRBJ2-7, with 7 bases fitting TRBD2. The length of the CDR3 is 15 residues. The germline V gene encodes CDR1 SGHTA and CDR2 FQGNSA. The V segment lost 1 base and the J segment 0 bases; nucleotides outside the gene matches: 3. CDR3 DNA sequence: TGTGCCAGCAGCTTAGACGGCGGGGGCTCCTACGAGCAGTACTTC. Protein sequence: CASSLDGGGSYEQYF.

CDR3 residues: CASSAEVASETQYF. The CDR3 DNA sequence: TGTGCCAGCAGTGCGGAGGTGGCAAGTGAGACCCAGTACTTC. The chain is built from TRBV2 and TRBJ2-5, with a possible D match to TRBD2 (5 bases). This CDR3 is built from 14 residues. Germline CDR1 is SNHLY and CDR2 is FYNNEI. V lost 4 bases, J lost 5 bases, and 14 bases lay in between. Variable domain in full (rest from reference TRBV2 and TRBJ2-5): EPEVTQTPSHQVTQMGQEVILRCVPISNHLYFYWYRQILGQKVEFLVSFYNNEISEKSEIFDDQFSVERPDGSNFTLKIRSTKLEDSAMYFCASSAEVASETQYFGPGTRLLVL.

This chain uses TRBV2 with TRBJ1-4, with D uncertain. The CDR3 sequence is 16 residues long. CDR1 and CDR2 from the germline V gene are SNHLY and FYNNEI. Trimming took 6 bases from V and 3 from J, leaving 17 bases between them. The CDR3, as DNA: TGTGCCAGCAGCTTCCGGGGAACTTTATCTAATGAAAAACTGTTTTTT. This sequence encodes CASSFRGTLSNEKLFF. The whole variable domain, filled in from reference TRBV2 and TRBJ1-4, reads EPEVTQTPSHQVTQMGQEVILRCVPISNHLYFYWYRQILGQKVEFLVSFYNNEISEKSEIFDDQFSVERPDGSNFTLKIRSTKLEDSAMYFCASSFRGTLSNEKLFFGSGTQLSVL.

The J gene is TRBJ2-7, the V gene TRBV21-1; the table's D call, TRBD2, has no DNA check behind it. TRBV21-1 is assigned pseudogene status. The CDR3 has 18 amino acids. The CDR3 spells CASSSKVGIAGLPYEQYF. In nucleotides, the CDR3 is TGTGCCAGCAGCAGCAAAGTCGGTATAGCGGGGCTCCCTTACGAGCAGTACTTC.

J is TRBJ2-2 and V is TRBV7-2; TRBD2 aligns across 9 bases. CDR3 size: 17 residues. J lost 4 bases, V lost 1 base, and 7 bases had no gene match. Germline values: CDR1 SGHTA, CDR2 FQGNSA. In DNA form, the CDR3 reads TGTGCCAGCAGCTTAGGACCTAGCGGGATGGGCACCGGGGAGCTGTTTTTT. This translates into CASSLGPSGMGTGELFF. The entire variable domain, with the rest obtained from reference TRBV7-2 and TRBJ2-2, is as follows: GAGVSQSPSNKVTEKGKDVELRCDPISGHTALYWYRQSLGQGLEFLIYFQGNSAPDKSGLPSDRFSAERTGGSVSTLTIQRTQQEDSAVYLCASSLGPSGMGTGELFFGEGSRLTVL.

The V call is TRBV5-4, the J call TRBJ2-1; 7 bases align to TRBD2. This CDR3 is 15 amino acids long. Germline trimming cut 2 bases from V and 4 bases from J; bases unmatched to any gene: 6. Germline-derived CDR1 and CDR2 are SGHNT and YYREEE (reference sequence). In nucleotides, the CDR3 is TGTGCCAGCAGCTTTGGGGGAGGGTCATACAATGAGCAGTTCTTC. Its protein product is CASSFGGGSYNEQFF.

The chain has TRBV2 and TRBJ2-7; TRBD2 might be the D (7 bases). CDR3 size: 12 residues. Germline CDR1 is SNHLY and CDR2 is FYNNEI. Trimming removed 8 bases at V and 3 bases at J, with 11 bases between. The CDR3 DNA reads TGTGCCAGCGGGGGGGCCAGCTACGAGCAGTACTTC. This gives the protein CASGGASYEQYF.

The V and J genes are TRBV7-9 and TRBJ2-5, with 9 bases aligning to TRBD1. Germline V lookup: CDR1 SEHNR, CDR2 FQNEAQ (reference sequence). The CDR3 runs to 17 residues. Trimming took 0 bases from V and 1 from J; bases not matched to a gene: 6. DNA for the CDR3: TGTGCCAGCAGCTTAGCGATGACAGGGGGAGGCCAAGAGACCCAGTACTTC. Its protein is CASSLAMTGGGQETQYF. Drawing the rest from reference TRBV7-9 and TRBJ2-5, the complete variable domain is DTGVSQNPRHKITKRGQNVTFRCDPISEHNRLYWYRQTLGQGPEFLTYFQNEAQLEKSRLLSDRFSAERPKGSFSTLEIQRTEQGDSAMYLCASSLAMTGGGQETQYFGPGTRLLVL.

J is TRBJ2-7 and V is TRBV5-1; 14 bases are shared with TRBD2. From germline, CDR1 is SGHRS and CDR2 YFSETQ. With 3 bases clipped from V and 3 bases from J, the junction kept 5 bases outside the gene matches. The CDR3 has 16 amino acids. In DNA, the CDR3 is TGCGCCAGCAGCTACGGGACTAGCGGGAGTATCTACGAGCAGTACTTC. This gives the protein CASSYGTSGSIYEQYF.

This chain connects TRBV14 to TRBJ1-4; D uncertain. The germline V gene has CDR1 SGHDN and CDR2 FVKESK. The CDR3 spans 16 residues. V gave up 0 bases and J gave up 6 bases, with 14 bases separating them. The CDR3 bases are TGTGCCAGCAGCCAAGAGAAGAGTTGGGGAGATGAAAAACTGTTTTTT. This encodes CASSQEKSWGDEKLFF.

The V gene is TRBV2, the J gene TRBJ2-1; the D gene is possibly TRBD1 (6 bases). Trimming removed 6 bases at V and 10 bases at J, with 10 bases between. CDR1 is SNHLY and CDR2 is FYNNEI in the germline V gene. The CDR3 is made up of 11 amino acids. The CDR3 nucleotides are TGTGCCAGCAGGACCGGGACAGAGCAGTTCTTC. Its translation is CASRTGTEQFF.

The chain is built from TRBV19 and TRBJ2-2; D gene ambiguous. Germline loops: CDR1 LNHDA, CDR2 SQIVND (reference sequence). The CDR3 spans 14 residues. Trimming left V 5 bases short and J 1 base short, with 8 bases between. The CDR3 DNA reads TGTGCCAGTAGTCTTAGTTGGAACACCGGGGAGCTGTTTTTT. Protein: CASSLSWNTGELFF.

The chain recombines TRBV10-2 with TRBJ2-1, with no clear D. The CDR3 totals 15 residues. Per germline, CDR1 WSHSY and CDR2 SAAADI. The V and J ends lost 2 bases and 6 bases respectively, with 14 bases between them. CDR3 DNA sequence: TGCGCCAGCAGTGAGCACGACTCCACCCCCAATGAGCAGTTCTTC. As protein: CASSEHDSTPNEQFF.

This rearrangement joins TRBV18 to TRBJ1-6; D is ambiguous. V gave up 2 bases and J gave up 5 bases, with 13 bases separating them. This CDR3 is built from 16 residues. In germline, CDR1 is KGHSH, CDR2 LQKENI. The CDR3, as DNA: TGTGCCAGCTCACCATTTCTGCAGACTGATAATTCACCCCTCCACTTT. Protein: CASSPFLQTDNSPLHF.

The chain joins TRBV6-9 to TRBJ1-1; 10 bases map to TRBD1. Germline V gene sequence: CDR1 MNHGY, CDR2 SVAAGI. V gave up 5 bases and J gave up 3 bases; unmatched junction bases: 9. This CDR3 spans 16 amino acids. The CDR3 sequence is CASSLARDRGDTEAFF. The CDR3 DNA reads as TGTGCCAGCAGTCTTGCCCGGGACAGGGGAGACACTGAAGCTTTCTTT.

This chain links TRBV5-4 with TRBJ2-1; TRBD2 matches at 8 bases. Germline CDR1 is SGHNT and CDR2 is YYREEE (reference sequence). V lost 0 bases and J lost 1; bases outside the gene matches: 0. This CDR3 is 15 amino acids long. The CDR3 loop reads CASSLGGGSYNEQFF. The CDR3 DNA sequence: TGTGCCAGCAGCTTGGGCGGGGGGTCCTACAATGAGCAGTTCTTC. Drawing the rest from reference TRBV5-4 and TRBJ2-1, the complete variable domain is ETGVTQSPTHLIKTRGQQVTLRCSSQSGHNTVSWYQQALGQGPQFIFQYYREEENGRGNFPPRFSGLQFPNYSSELNVNALELDDSALYLCASSLGGGSYNEQFFGPGTRLTVL.

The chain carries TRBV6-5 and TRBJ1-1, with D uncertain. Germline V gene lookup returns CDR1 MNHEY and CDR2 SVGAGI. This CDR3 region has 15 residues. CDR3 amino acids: CTARLADLENTEAFF. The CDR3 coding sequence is TGTACCGCTCGCCTTGCGGATTTAGAGAACACTGAAGCTTTCTTT.

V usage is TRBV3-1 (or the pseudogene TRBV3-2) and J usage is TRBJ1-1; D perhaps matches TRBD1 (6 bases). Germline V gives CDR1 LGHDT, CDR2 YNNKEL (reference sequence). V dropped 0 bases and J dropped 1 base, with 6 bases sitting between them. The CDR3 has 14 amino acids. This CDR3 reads CASSQEQGNTEAFF. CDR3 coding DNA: TGTGCCAGCAGCCAAGAACAGGGGAACACTGAAGCTTTCTTT.

CDR3 residues: CASSSTTSGTRAQYF. In DNA form, the CDR3 reads TGTGCCAGCAGCTCCACGACTAGCGGTACTCGGGCGCAGTATTTT. The V and J genes are TRBV7-9 and TRBJ2-3, with 9 positions matching TRBD2. V dropped 4 bases and J dropped 10; count of bases not matched to a gene: 12. The CDR3 totals 15 residues. Germline V lookup: CDR1 SEHNR, CDR2 FQNEAQ (reference sequence).

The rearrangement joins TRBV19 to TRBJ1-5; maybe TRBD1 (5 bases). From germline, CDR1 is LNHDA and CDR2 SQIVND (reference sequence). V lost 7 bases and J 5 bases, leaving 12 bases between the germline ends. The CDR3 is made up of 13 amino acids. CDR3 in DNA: TGTGCCAGTACTACAGGATCGTATCAGCCCCAGCATTTT. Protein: CASTTGSYQPQHF.

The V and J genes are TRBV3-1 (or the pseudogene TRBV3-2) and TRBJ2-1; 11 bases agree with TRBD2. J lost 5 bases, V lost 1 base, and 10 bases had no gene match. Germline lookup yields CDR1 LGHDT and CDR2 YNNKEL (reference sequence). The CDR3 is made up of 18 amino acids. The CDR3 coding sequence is TGTGCCAGCAGCCAAGGTTATCTAGGGACTAGCGGTAACAATGAGCAGTTCTTC. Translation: CASSQGYLGTSGNNEQFF.